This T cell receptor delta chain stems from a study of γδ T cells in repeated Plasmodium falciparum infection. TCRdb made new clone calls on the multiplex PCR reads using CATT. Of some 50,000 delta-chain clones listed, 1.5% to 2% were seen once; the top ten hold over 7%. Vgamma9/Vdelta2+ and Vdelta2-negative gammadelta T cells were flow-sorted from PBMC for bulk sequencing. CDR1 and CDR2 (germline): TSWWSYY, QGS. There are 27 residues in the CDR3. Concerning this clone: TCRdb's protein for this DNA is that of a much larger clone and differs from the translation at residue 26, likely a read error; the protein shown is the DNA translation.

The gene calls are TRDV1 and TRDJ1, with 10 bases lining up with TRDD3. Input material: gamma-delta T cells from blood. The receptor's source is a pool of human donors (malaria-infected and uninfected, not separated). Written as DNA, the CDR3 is TGTGCTCTTGGGGGTGGTGAGTTAAGGGTAGTGTGGTTTTTGGGGGATACTAGCCCACTTCCAACCGATAAACTCACCTTT. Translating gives CALGGGELRVVWFLGDTSPLPTDKLTF.